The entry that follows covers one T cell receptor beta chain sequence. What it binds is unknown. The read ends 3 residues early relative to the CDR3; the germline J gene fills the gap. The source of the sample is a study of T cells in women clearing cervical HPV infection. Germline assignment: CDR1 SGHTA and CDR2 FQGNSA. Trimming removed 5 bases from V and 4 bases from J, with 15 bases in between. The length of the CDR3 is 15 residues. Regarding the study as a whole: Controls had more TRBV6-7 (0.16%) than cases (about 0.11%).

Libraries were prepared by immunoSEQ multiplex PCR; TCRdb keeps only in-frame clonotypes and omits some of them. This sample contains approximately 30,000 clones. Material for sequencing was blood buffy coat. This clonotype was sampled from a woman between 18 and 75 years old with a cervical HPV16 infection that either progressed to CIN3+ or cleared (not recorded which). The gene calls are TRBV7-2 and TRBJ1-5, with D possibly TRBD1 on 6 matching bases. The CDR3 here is CASSPYRVGNQPQHF. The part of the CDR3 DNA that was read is TGTGCCAGCAGCCCTTACAGGGTAGGGAATCAGCCC.